A selection of T cell receptor beta chains follows, all from one sample in a study of cytomegalovirus exposure and HLA in healthy donors. This table comes from immunoSEQ multiplex PCR, and its TCRdb copy is limited to in-frame clones, with some not included. The sample includes around 170,000 clones, roughly 78% of them seen just once. Sequencing was carried out using PBMCs. The receptors here all came from a woman aged 50 to 60 in good health and CMV-seropositive. Both conserved end residues are part of each CDR3. Fields, in order: CDR3 DNA, CDR3 protein, clone size, V gene, D gene, J gene. The D gene is left open where the match is weak. Clone size is shown for a subset of rows, as once, few, many or a class of expanded clone.

TGCGCCAGCAGCTTGGGTCGAGGGGGCTTTAGGGAAAAACTGTTTTTT,CASSLGRGGFREKLFF,.,TRBV5-1,TRBD1,TRBJ1-4
TGTGCCAGCAGCCCTCACCGGGACAGGACATCCTATGGCTACACCTTC,CASSPHRDRTSYGYTF,.,TRBV7-8,TRBD1,TRBJ1-2
TGCAGCGGTGGGGAGCAGCTTTATGGCTACACCTTC,CSGGEQLYGYTF,.,TRBV29-1,.,TRBJ1-2
TGTGCCAGCAGCTTAGATGGGGGGGGGAGCAATCAGCCCCAGCATTTT,CASSLDGGGSNQPQHF,.,TRBV7-2,.,TRBJ1-5
TGCAGCGTCAACAGGGGGCAGAACACCGGGGAGCTGTTTTTT,CSVNRGQNTGELFF,.,TRBV29-1,TRBD1,TRBJ2-2
TGTGCCAGTAGTATCACCGGGAAGCAGCCCCAGCATTTT,CASSITGKQPQHF,.,TRBV19,.,TRBJ1-5
TGTGCCAGTAGTGACAGACAGGGTAGCTACGAGCAGTACTTC,CASSDRQGSYEQYF,once,TRBV19,TRBD1,TRBJ2-7
TGTGCCAGCAGCTGGGGCGGGGGAGCGAACACTGAAGCTTTCTTT,CASSWGGGANTEAFF,.,TRBV11-3,.,TRBJ1-1
TGTGCCAGCAGCTCGAGGACTAGCGGGAGTTTGTACGAGCAGTACTTC,CASSSRTSGSLYEQYF,once,TRBV7-2,TRBD2,TRBJ2-7
TGCGCCAGCCAGGGACAGGGGAACTATGGCTACACCTTC,CASQGQGNYGYTF,.,TRBV5-1,TRBD1,TRBJ1-2
TGTGCCAGCCCCAGGGTGGCCTTGAACACTGAAGCTTTCTTT,CASPRVALNTEAFF,.,TRBV7-9,.,TRBJ1-1
TGTGCCAGCAGCTTGGGGACAGTAGATAATTCACCCCTCCACTTT,CASSLGTVDNSPLHF,.,TRBV5-8,.,TRBJ1-6
TGCGCCAGCAGCTTGCTTATGGGGGGTTCCGGAGAGACCCAGTACTTC,CASSLLMGGSGETQYF,.,TRBV5-1,.,TRBJ2-5
TGTGCCAGCAGCGTAGCTGATGACGGACTCTCAGGTTGGGCCGGGGAGCTGTTTTTT,CASSVADDGLSGWAGELFF,.,TRBV9,.,TRBJ2-2
TGTGCCAGCAGTGAGAGGGAATATCAGCCCCAGCATTTT,CASSEREYQPQHF,.,TRBV2,.,TRBJ1-5
TGTTCCAGCAGTCCCCGGACAGGGGGCGCGGACTATGGCTACACCTTC,CSSSPRTGGADYGYTF,once,TRBV7-9,TRBD1,TRBJ1-2
TGTGCCAGCAGCCCGCCCGGTCCCCAGTACTTC,CASSPPGPQYF,.,TRBV7-2,.,TRBJ2-5
TGTGCCAGCAGCTCATACACCGGGGAGCTGTTTTTT,CASSSYTGELFF,.,TRBV7-2,.,TRBJ2-2
TGTGCCAGCAGTCTGGGACAGGGCCCTGAAGCTTTCTTT,CASSLGQGPEAFF,.,TRBV27,TRBD1,TRBJ1-1
TGTGCCAGCTCACCACCGGGACTACCGCAGGAGACCCAGTACTTC,CASSPPGLPQETQYF,few,TRBV18,TRBD2,TRBJ2-5
TGTGCCAGCAGCCAGGAAAACTATGGCTACACCTTC,CASSQENYGYTF,.,TRBV5-4,.,TRBJ1-2
TGTGCCAGCAGCGTAGAACTAGCGGCCCTCACCGGGGAGCTGTTTTTT,CASSVELAALTGELFF,.,TRBV9,TRBD2,TRBJ2-2
TGCGCCAGCAGCTTGTCCGTGGGGACAGGGTATGAAAAACTGTTTTTT,CASSLSVGTGYEKLFF,.,TRBV5-1,TRBD1,TRBJ1-4
TGTGCCAGCAGCGCGCGGGGCGACAGGGGTCCCTCACCCTACGAGCAGTACTTC,CASSARGDRGPSPYEQYF,.,TRBV9,TRBD1,TRBJ2-7
TGTGCCAGCAGCCTACGTACTAGCGGGACGTACTTTATGAACGAGCAGTACTTC,CASSLRTSGTYFMNEQYF,.,TRBV7-6,TRBD2,TRBJ2-7
TGTGCCAGCAGACGGACAGGCCCTCTCTACGAGCAGTACTTC,CASRRTGPLYEQYF,.,TRBV28,TRBD1,TRBJ2-7
TGTGCCAGCAGTTCTAGCGGGAGAGGCGGCGAGCAGTACTTC,CASSSSGRGGEQYF,.,TRBV28,TRBD2,TRBJ2-7
TGCGCCACCGGAACTAGTAGTGTGTCGGATGAGCAGTTCTTC,CATGTSSVSDEQFF,.,TRBV5-1,.,TRBJ2-1
TGTGCCAGCAGCCAGGGGACAGGGGTAGTATTGAACACTGAAGCTTTCTTT,CASSQGTGVVLNTEAFF,.,TRBV4-2,TRBD1,TRBJ1-1
TGTGCCAGCAGCAAGGACAGGGTGCGGGGCTACACCTTC,CASSKDRVRGYTF,few,TRBV28,TRBD1,TRBJ1-2
TGCGCCAGCACCCCGGACAGGCCGTCCTACAATGAGCAGTTCTTC,CASTPDRPSYNEQFF,.,TRBV5-1,TRBD1,TRBJ2-1
TGTGCCAGTAGTATTAGGGGGCACAATCAGCCCCAGCATTTT,CASSIRGHNQPQHF,.,TRBV19,TRBD1,TRBJ1-5
TGTGCCACCAGCAGAGGTGGTCAGGGAAGCTACGAGCAGTACTTC,CATSRGGQGSYEQYF,.,TRBV15,.,TRBJ2-7
TGTGCCAGCAGCTCTAGACAGGAACAGCCCCAGCATTTT,CASSSRQEQPQHF,once,TRBV7-2,.,TRBJ1-5
TGCGCCAGCACCACGACAGGGCCCCCCGGCTATGGCTACACCTTC,CASTTTGPPGYGYTF,once,TRBV5-1,TRBD1,TRBJ1-2
TGTGCCAGCAGCTTTGAGCGGGGGGGCCCCTATGAGCAGTTCTTC,CASSFERGGPYEQFF,.,TRBV7-2,TRBD2,TRBJ2-1
TGTGCCAGCAGCCTTCTAGCGGGGGCCTACAATGAGCAGTTCTTC,CASSLLAGAYNEQFF,.,TRBV7-3,TRBD2,TRBJ2-1
TGTGCCAGCAGTGTTAACAGTGCGGGCACTGAAGCTTTCTTT,CASSVNSAGTEAFF,.,TRBV2,.,TRBJ1-1
TGTGCCAGCAGCCGAAGCCGGGTCCAAGAGACCCAGTACTTC,CASSRSRVQETQYF,.,TRBV5-5,.,TRBJ2-5
TGTGCCAGCAGTGAACTACTCCGGGACAGGGTCTCCTACGAGCAGTACTTC,CASSELLRDRVSYEQYF,.,TRBV6-4,TRBD1,TRBJ2-7
TGTGCCAGCAGCCAAGATCGCAGCTACGAGCAGTACTTC,CASSQDRSYEQYF,.,TRBV4-2,.,TRBJ2-7
TGTGCTAGTGGTCGGACAGGGCGGACTGAAGCTTTCTTT,CASGRTGRTEAFF,.,TRBV12-5,TRBD1,TRBJ1-1
TGTGCCAGCAGTTTATTTTCTAAGAACACTGAAGCTTTCTTT,CASSLFSKNTEAFF,once,TRBV28,.,TRBJ1-1
TGTGCTAGTGGGTTGTATAATAATATAGGGGTTTATGGCTACACCTTC,CASGLYNNIGVYGYTF,few,TRBV12-5,.,TRBJ1-2
TGTGCCAGCAGCCGCGGTGCCTCTCCCGCAGATACGCAGTATTTT,CASSRGASPADTQYF,once,TRBV27,.,TRBJ2-3
TGTGCCAGCAGCGAAAGGGGTACAGATACGCAGTATTTT,CASSERGTDTQYF,once,TRBV7-9,.,TRBJ2-3
TGTGCCAGCAGCTTGGCAGGGAACACTGAAGCTTTCTTT,CASSLAGNTEAFF,.,TRBV5-4,.,TRBJ1-1
TGTGCCAGCAGCCCGTCACAGGGAAGGGGCACAGATACGCAGTATTTT,CASSPSQGRGTDTQYF,few,TRBV11-3,.,TRBJ2-3
TGTGCCACCGGCCGGGGGGGGCTCGATACGCAGTATTTT,CATGRGGLDTQYF,few,TRBV15,TRBD2,TRBJ2-3
TGTGCCAGCAGTTATAGCGGTTACACCGGGGAGCTGTTTTTT,CASSYSGYTGELFF,.,TRBV6-6,.,TRBJ2-2
TGTGCCAGCAGCGTACGTCCAGAGGGTAGGAATGAGCAGTTCTTC,CASSVRPEGRNEQFF,.,TRBV9,.,TRBJ2-1
TGTGCCAGCAGCTTAGCTCCACCACTAGCGGGAGGCTCCTACGAGCAGTACTTC,CASSLAPPLAGGSYEQYF,.,TRBV11-1,TRBD2,TRBJ2-7